The 10 T cell receptor beta chains reported below all come from one sample, sequenced in a study of T cell responses to AZD1222 COVID-19 vaccine. Here immunoSEQ multiplex PCR was the method, and the copy in TCRdb shows in-frame clones only, minus some. The table records 55,000 to 65,000 clones, approximately 85% of them present only once. Sequences were derived from peripheral blood, sampled on day 0 of AZD1222 vaccination. The receptor set was obtained from an adult in good health.

V gene TRBV28 combines with J gene TRBJ2-7; 7 nucleotides align to TRBD2. The CDR3 covers 14 residues. V shed 11 bases, J shed 4 bases, and the junction held 14 bases outside the gene matches. CDR1 is MDHEN and CDR2 is SYDVKM in the germline V gene. The DNA of the CDR3 is TGTGCCTCGAGGGCTAGCGGTCTAGGATACGAGCAGTACTTC. As protein: CASRASGLGYEQYF.

The rearrangement uses TRBV7-9 and TRBJ1-1; D remains unclear. Germline loops: CDR1 SEHNR, CDR2 FQNEAQ (reference sequence). The CDR3 runs to 13 residues. V shed 4 bases and J shed 7 bases, with 13 bases lying between them. The CDR3 loop is CASSYSTIFEAFF. As DNA, the CDR3 is TGTGCCAGCAGCTACTCGACAATATTTGAAGCTTTCTTT. The whole variable domain, filled in from reference TRBV7-9 and TRBJ1-1, reads DTGVSQNPRHKITKRGQNVTFRCDPISEHNRLYWYRQTLGQGPEFLTYFQNEAQLEKSRLLSDRFSAERPKGSFSTLEIQRTEQGDSAMYLCASSYSTIFEAFFGQGTRLTVV.

This chain uses TRBV9 with TRBJ1-4; maybe TRBD1 (5 bases). Germline loops: CDR1 SGDLS, CDR2 YYNGEE. The V end lost 2 bases, the J end lost 10 bases, and 9 bases lay between the germline ends. The CDR3 spans 12 residues. CDR3 residues: CASSVRGGKLFF. As DNA, the CDR3 is TGTGCCAGCAGCGTCCGGGGGGGAAAACTGTTTTTT.

The chain uses TRBV9 and TRBJ1-2; D is possibly TRBD1 (6 bases). The germline V gene encodes CDR1 SGDLS and CDR2 YYNGEE. The CDR3 has 13 amino acids. The V end lost 5 bases, the J end lost 7 bases, and 15 bases lay between the germline ends. The CDR3 DNA reads TGTGCCAGCAGGACGGGCGGGGGCTCTGGCTACACCTTC. This sequence encodes CASRTGGGSGYTF.

V and J are TRBV3-1 (or the pseudogene TRBV3-2) and TRBJ2-7; no definite D call. The CDR3 loop spans 14 amino acids. The V and J ends lost 1 base and 5 bases respectively, with 12 bases between them. In germline, CDR1 is LGHDT, CDR2 YNNKEL (reference sequence). In nucleotides, the CDR3 is TGTGCCAGCAGCCAAGTTTACGGATCCCACGAGCAGTACTTC. Residues: CASSQVYGSHEQYF.

This chain uses TRBV7-9 with TRBJ2-7, with D uncertain. Trimming removed 8 bases from V and 4 bases from J, with 6 bases in between. The CDR3 extends over 10 amino acids. Germline lookup yields CDR1 SEHNR and CDR2 FQNEAQ (reference sequence). CDR3 nucleotide sequence: TGTGCCAGCGGGAATTACGAGCAGTACTTC. This translates into CASGNYEQYF.

The V call is TRBV28, the J call TRBJ1-1; D not certain. The germline V gene has CDR1 MDHEN and CDR2 SYDVKM. The CDR3 runs 15 residues. V lost 6 bases and J 0 bases, leaving 14 bases between the germline ends. CDR3 in amino acids: CASRSATVLNTEAFF. For the CDR3, the DNA is TGTGCCAGCAGATCCGCGACGGTTTTGAACACTGAAGCTTTCTTT. Based on the CDR3 plus reference TRBV28 and TRBJ1-1, the full variable domain is DVKVTQSSRYLVKRTGEKVFLECVQDMDHENMFWYRQDPGLGLRLIYFSYDVKMKEKGDIPEGYSVSREKKERFSLILESASTNQTSMYLCASRSATVLNTEAFFGQGTRLTVV.

The V call is TRBV11-2, the J call TRBJ2-2, with D possibly TRBD1 on 5 matching bases. Trimming removed 3 bases at V and 5 bases at J, with 19 bases between. This CDR3 contains 17 residues. The germline gives CDR1 SGHAT, CDR2 FQNNGV. As DNA, the CDR3 is TGTGCCAGCAGCTTTAATATCGGACACAAGGTGACCGGGGAGCTGTTTTTT. This translates into CASSFNIGHKVTGELFF.

This clone was seen a few times. This chain connects TRBV10-2 to TRBJ1-6, with 7 nucleotides matching TRBD1. Germline V gives CDR1 WSHSY, CDR2 SAAADI. J was trimmed by 4 bases and V by 6 bases; bases with no gene match: 6. The CDR3 runs 15 residues. CDR3 region: CASRESGQYNSPLHF. Written as DNA, the CDR3 is TGCGCCAGCAGAGAATCGGGACAGTATAATTCACCCCTCCACTTT.

The CDR3 sequence is CATSRDRTGRNYGYTF. In DNA form, the CDR3 reads TGTGCCACCAGCAGAGATAGGACAGGGAGAAACTATGGCTACACCTTC. The J gene is TRBJ1-2, the V gene TRBV15, with 8 bases matching TRBD1. The CDR3 runs to 16 residues. V was pared by 0 bases and J by 2 bases, with 5 bases of the junction left unmatched. Germline loops: CDR1 LNHNV, CDR2 YYDKDF (reference sequence).